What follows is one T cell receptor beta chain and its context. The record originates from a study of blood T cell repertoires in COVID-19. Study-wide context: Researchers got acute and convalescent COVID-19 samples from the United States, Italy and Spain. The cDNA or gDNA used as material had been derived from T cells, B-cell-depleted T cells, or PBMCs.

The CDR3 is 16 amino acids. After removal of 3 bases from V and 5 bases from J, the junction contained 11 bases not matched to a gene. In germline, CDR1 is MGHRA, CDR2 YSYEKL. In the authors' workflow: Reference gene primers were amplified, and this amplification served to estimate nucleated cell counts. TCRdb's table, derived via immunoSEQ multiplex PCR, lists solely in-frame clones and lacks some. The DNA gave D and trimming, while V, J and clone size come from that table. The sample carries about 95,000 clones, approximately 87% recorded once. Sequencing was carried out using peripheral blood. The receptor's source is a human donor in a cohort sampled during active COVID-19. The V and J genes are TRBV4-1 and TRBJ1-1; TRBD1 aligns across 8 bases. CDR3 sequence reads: CASSQRPQGARTEAFF. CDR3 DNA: TGCGCCAGCAGCCAGCGCCCGCAGGGGGCGAGAACTGAAGCTTTCTTT.